One sample yielded the 30 T cell receptor beta chains listed below, sequenced in a study of human T cells and chemical hapten exposure. The time point here: pre-sensitization, week 0. This sample's treatment: therapeutic diphenylcyclopropenone sensitization with weekly scalp DPC. TCRdb re-derived calls from the RACE reads in MiXCR, one entry per CDR3 protein. This sample has about 290,000 distinct CDR3 sequences, with over 7.5% found just once. The sample here was whole blood, taken in connection with sensitization to the hapten diphenylcyclopropenone (DPC). The receptors originated from a young man with alopecia areata. Some clones in this sample may be carry-over from other donors' samples.

At least ten counts were recorded for this clonotype. V usage is TRBV6-2 or TRBV6-3 and J usage is TRBJ2-3; D gene uncertain. The V and J ends lost 6 bases and 12 bases respectively, with 16 bases between them. Germline V gene sequence: CDR1 MNHEY, CDR2 SVGEGT. The CDR3 has 12 residues. CDR3 amino acids: CASSQNRASQYF. CDR3 bases: TGTGCCAGCAGCCAAAACCGGGCATCACAGTATTTT.

This clonotype appeared many times. The chain combines TRBV10-3 with TRBJ2-2, with 10 bases fitting TRBD2. Trimming at V came to 3 bases and at J to 7 bases, leaving 5 bases not matched to a gene. Per the germline V gene, CDR1 is ENHRY and CDR2 is SYGVKD. The CDR3 runs 15 residues. CDR3 nucleotide sequence: TGTGCCATCAGTGACCAGCGGGGGGGCAACGGGGAGCTGTTTTTT. Its translation: CAISDQRGGNGELFF.

Only a few counts were recorded for this clonotype. Here the CDR3 DNA reads TGTGCCAGCAGCTTATCTTCAGGCCCCGGGGACACTGAAGCTTTCTTT. Translation: CASSLSSGPGDTEAFF. The chain carries TRBV7-2 and TRBJ1-1; D uncertain. The germline V gene encodes CDR1 SGHTA and CDR2 FQGNSA. Between the trimmed V and J ends, which lost 2 bases and 3 bases, there was a span of 16 bases. CDR3 length: 16 residues.

Only one count was recorded for this clonotype. The chain is built from TRBV4-2 and TRBJ2-7, with D uncertain. Trimming shortened V by 0 bases and J by 5 bases, and 11 bases separated the two germline ends. The CDR3 contains 14 residues. The germline CDR1 and CDR2 sequences are LGHNA and YNFKEQ. The CDR3 DNA sequence: TGTGCCAGCAGCCAAGAAAGGGCAAGCCACGAGCAGTACTTC. Translation gives CASSQERASHEQYF.

This clonotype was counted many times. The J gene is TRBJ1-3, the V gene TRBV7-9; 9 bases are shared with TRBD1. This CDR3 region has 16 residues. Germline assignment: CDR1 SEHNR and CDR2 FQNEAQ (reference sequence). V shed 5 bases, J shed 6 bases, and the junction held 11 bases outside the gene matches. The CDR3 protein is CASSLTGTGKVNTIYF. The CDR3 bases are TGTGCCAGCAGCCTGACCGGGACAGGGAAAGTAAACACCATATATTTT.

There are a few counts of this clonotype. The chain carries TRBV29-1 and TRBJ1-1; D ambiguous. V was pared by 7 bases and J by 0 bases, with 9 bases between. In germline, CDR1 is SQVTM, CDR2 ANQGSEA. This CDR3 spans 12 amino acids. The CDR3 region is CSAGEMNTEAFF. CDR3 nucleotides: TGCAGCGCCGGGGAGATGAACACTGAAGCTTTCTTT.

The V and J genes are TRBV4-3 and TRBJ2-1; TRBD1 matches at 9 bases. Per the germline V gene, CDR1 is LGHNA and CDR2 is YSLEER. This CDR3 has 16 amino acids. Germline trimming cut 2 bases from V and 5 bases from J; bases unmatched to any gene: 7. For the CDR3, the DNA is TGCGCCAGCAGCCAACGTCCGGGACAGGGCCACAATGAGCAGTTCTTC. As protein: CASSQRPGQGHNEQFF.

V and J are TRBV5-1 and TRBJ1-1; 7 positions match TRBD1. CDR3 length: 13 residues. From germline, CDR1 is SGHRS and CDR2 YFSETQ. The V segment lost 4 bases and the J segment 7 bases; nucleotides outside the gene matches: 7. This CDR3 reads CASSPGTAFEAFF. The DNA for the CDR3 is TGCGCCAGCAGCCCCGGGACAGCGTTTGAAGCTTTCTTT. The full variable domain, its missing parts supplied by reference TRBV5-1 and TRBJ1-1, is KAGVTQTPRYLIKTRGQQVTLSCSPISGHRSVSWYQQTPGQGLQFLFEYFSETQRNKGNFPGRFSGRQFSNSRSEMNVSTLELGDSALYLCASSPGTAFEAFFGQGTRLTVV.

This clonotype was counted between two and nine times. The chain has TRBV7-9 and TRBJ1-2, with D unclear. The germline V and J ends were trimmed by 8 bases and 0 bases, with 10 bases remaining between them. The CDR3 loop spans 13 amino acids. Germline loops: CDR1 SEHNR, CDR2 FQNEAQ (reference sequence). The CDR3 DNA reads as TGTGCCAGCCCCCCAGAGGCTAACTATGGCTACACCTTC. This encodes CASPPEANYGYTF.

V is TRBV5-1 and J is TRBJ1-3, with no clear D. This CDR3 contains 14 residues. V lost 4 bases to trimming and J lost 0 bases, with 8 bases between them. Germline CDR1 SGHRS, CDR2 YFSETQ. The CDR3, as DNA: TGCGCCAGCAGCGAAACTAACTCTGGAAACACCATATATTTT. This sequence encodes CASSETNSGNTIYF.

This clonotype was counted many times. The chain carries TRBV20-1 and TRBJ2-7; 8 bases fit TRBD1. CDR1 and CDR2 from the germline V gene are DFQATT and SNEGSKA (reference sequence). The V and J ends lost 5 bases and 2 bases, in that order; junction bases with no gene match: 14. CDR3 size: 16 residues. The CDR3 protein is CSAPQRQGKRAYEQYV. The CDR3 DNA reads TGCAGTGCTCCCCAAAGACAGGGGAAAAGGGCCTACGAGCAGTACGTC.

In this sample, this clonotype turned up many times. The rearrangement links TRBV4-3 to TRBJ2-3; the match to TRBD2 covers 9 bases. This CDR3 has 16 residues. V lost 0 bases, J lost 0 bases, and 1 base stayed unmatched. Per the germline V gene, CDR1 is LGHNA and CDR2 is YSLEER. This chain's CDR3 is CASSQERGGSTDTQYF. The CDR3 region has the DNA TGCGCCAGCAGCCAAGAGCGGGGGGGTAGCACAGATACGCAGTATTTT.

The V and J genes are TRBV10-2 and TRBJ2-1; 8 nucleotides agree with TRBD1. Germline CDR1 WSHSY, CDR2 SAAADI. The V segment lost 7 bases and the J segment 4 bases; nucleotides outside the gene matches: 3. The CDR3 runs 13 residues. CDR3 bases: TGCGCCAGCAAGGGACAGGATTACAATGAGCAGTTCTTC. It specifies CASKGQDYNEQFF.

V and J are TRBV10-3 and TRBJ1-2; D perhaps matches TRBD1 (5 bases). The V gene's germline CDR1 is ENHRY and CDR2 SYGVKD. This CDR3 comprises 13 residues. V was trimmed by 5 bases and J by 4 bases, leaving 11 bases between them. CDR3: CAISPGTAYGYTF. The CDR3 region has the DNA TGTGCCATCAGTCCCGGGACCGCCTATGGCTACACCTTC.

This clonotype was observed a handful of times. The chain uses TRBV10-3 and TRBJ1-2, with 7 bases identical to TRBD1. The CDR3 has 16 residues. Germline trimming cut 3 bases from V and 4 bases from J; bases unmatched to any gene: 11. The germline gives CDR1 ENHRY, CDR2 SYGVKD. CDR3 in DNA: TGTGCCATCAGTGAAGACAGGACAGGCTTTGGCTATGGCTACACCTTC. It yields the protein CAISEDRTGFGYGYTF.

The chain recombines TRBV29-1 with TRBJ1-3; TRBD1 is a possible D gene (5 bases). This CDR3 spans 18 amino acids. Germline V gene lookup returns CDR1 SQVTM and CDR2 ANQGSEA. With 2 bases removed from V and 0 bases from J, the gap between germline ends came to 20 bases. The CDR3 DNA reads as TGCAGCGTTGAAATCTTCTCGGATCGGACAAACTCTGGAAACACCATATATTTT. Its protein is CSVEIFSDRTNSGNTIYF. The full variable domain, with the rest looked up from reference TRBV29-1 and TRBJ1-3, is SAVISQKPSRDICQRGTSLTIQCQVDSQVTMMFWYRQQPGQSLTLIATANQGSEATYESGFVIDKFPISRPNLTFSTLTVSNMSPEDSSIYLCSVEIFSDRTNSGNTIYFGEGSWLTVV.

This clonotype has only a few counts. The chain carries TRBV24-1 and TRBJ1-1; D is uncertain. V was cut by 5 bases and J by 4 bases, with 13 bases left in between. CDR3 length equals 14 residues. Germline V gives CDR1 KGHDR, CDR2 SFDVKD. The CDR3 sequence: CATSGPSPVTEAFF. DNA of the CDR3: TGTGCCACCAGTGGCCCCAGCCCGGTCACTGAAGCTTTCTTT.

CDR3 region: CSARKSNQPQHF. The CDR3 DNA is TGCAGTGCTAGAAAGAGCAATCAGCCCCAGCATTTT. The V gene is TRBV20-1, the J gene TRBJ1-5; D not certain. In germline, CDR1 is DFQATT, CDR2 SNEGSKA (reference sequence). This CDR3 region has 12 residues. Deletions cut 2 bases from V and 1 base from J, with 3 bases between.

This clonotype was seen more than once but under ten times. V is TRBV6-2 or TRBV6-3 and J is TRBJ2-7; TRBD1 aligns across 8 bases. The length of the CDR3 is 13 residues. The junction had 6 bases not matched to a gene; V was cut back by 6 bases and J by 5 bases. The V gene's germline CDR1 is MNHEY and CDR2 SVGEGT. The CDR3 loop reads CASRGQGADEQYF. DNA of the CDR3: TGTGCCAGCAGAGGGCAGGGGGCAGACGAGCAGTACTTC.

This clonotype appeared a few times. The rearrangement uses TRBV24-1 and TRBJ1-2, with no clear D. Germline-derived CDR1 and CDR2 are KGHDR and SFDVKD. The V gene lost 0 bases and the J gene lost 6 bases, with 7 bases spanning the gap. The CDR3 spans 13 residues. Here the CDR3 reads CATSDLTGDGYTF. The CDR3 coding sequence is TGTGCCACCAGTGATTTGACGGGAGATGGCTACACCTTC.

This clonotype was counted only a few times. The rearrangement uses TRBV6-5 and TRBJ2-7; D not certain. V was cut by 5 bases and J by 6 bases, with 5 bases left in between. CDR3 length: 10 residues. Germline CDR1 is MNHEY and CDR2 is SVGAGI. CDR3: CASSRVEQYV. The CDR3 DNA sequence: TGTGCCAGCAGTAGGGTCGAGCAGTACGTC.

Points on this clonotype: Since a much larger clone is just one base distant, this may be a read error. V and J are TRBV9 and TRBJ1-1, with a weak D call TRBD1 (5 bases). Germline V gives CDR1 SGDLS, CDR2 YYNGEE. The CDR3 length is 15 residues. CDR3 amino acids: CAISGSPTEFTEAFF. In DNA form, the CDR3 reads TGTGCCATCAGCGGGAGCCCGACAGAGTTCACTGAAGCTTTCTTT.

This clonotype was seen at least ten times. The rearrangement uses TRBV24-1 and TRBJ2-7; D call uncertain. The CDR3 contains 13 residues. Germline CDR1 KGHDR, CDR2 SFDVKD. The V and J ends lost 5 bases and 4 bases respectively, with 11 bases between them. CDR3 in DNA: TGTGCCACCAGTGGTCCGGCCGGGTACGAGCAGTACTTC. Its translation: CATSGPAGYEQYF.

This clonotype was observed a handful of times. CDR3 sequence reads: CSVVLAVEQYF. CDR3 bases: TGCAGCGTTGTCCTGGCAGTCGAGCAGTACTTC. This rearrangement joins TRBV29-1 to TRBJ2-7; the D is unclear. The CDR3 runs 11 residues. V was trimmed by 4 bases and J by 6 bases, leaving 10 bases between them. From germline, CDR1 is SQVTM and CDR2 ANQGSEA.

This clonotype appeared a few times. This chain connects TRBV4-1 to TRBJ1-2; possibly TRBD1 for D (5 bases). Trimming shortened V by 0 bases and J by 7 bases, and 15 bases separated the two germline ends. The germline V gene has CDR1 MGHRA and CDR2 YSYEKL. This CDR3 is built from 15 residues. In nucleotides, the CDR3 is TGCGCCAGCAGCCAAGAAGGGGCCATCACCCGTGGCTACACCTTC. This sequence encodes CASSQEGAITRGYTF.

This clonotype showed up many times. The chain has TRBV28 and TRBJ2-3; D remains unclear. This CDR3 has 14 residues. CDR1 and CDR2 from the germline V gene are MDHEN and SYDVKM. Trimming cost V 5 bases and J 3 bases, with 12 bases left between them. The CDR3 reads CASSPSSRTDTQYF. The CDR3 DNA reads as TGTGCCAGCAGTCCCTCATCGCGAACAGATACGCAGTATTTT.

This clonotype was seen a handful of times. The junction departs from the called germline gene at one end, perhaps through a read error. The gene calls are TRBV20-1 and TRBJ2-1, with TRBD2 matching over 11 bases. This CDR3 has 14 residues. CDR1 and CDR2 from the germline V gene are DFQATT and SNEGSKA (reference sequence). Written as DNA, the CDR3 is TGCAGTGCTAGATTGGCTAGCGGGGGGCCAGAAGTCTACTTC. The encoded protein is CSARLASGGPEVYF.

V is TRBV19 and J is TRBJ2-2; 9 nucleotides line up with TRBD1. The CDR3 is 15 residues long. Germline V gene lookup returns CDR1 LNHDA and CDR2 SQIVND (reference sequence). J lost 4 bases, V lost 7 bases, and 7 bases had no gene match. The CDR3 loop reads CASTTMTGGTGELFF. In DNA, the CDR3 is TGTGCCAGTACTACCATGACAGGGGGCACCGGGGAGCTGTTTTTT.

J is TRBJ1-2 and V is TRBV29-1; D unclear. The CDR3 covers 12 residues. Trimming stripped 6 bases from V and 2 bases from J, with 10 bases between. Germline CDR1 reads SQVTM; CDR2 reads ANQGSEA. The CDR3 DNA is TGCAGCGTCCTAGACACCAACTATGGCTACACCTTC. Protein: CSVLDTNYGYTF.

This clonotype was found a few times. The genes are TRBV9 and TRBJ1-1; 7 bases map to TRBD1. V gave up 1 base and J gave up 3 bases; unmatched junction bases: 6. This CDR3 spans 15 amino acids. Germline values: CDR1 SGDLS, CDR2 YYNGEE. CDR3 coding DNA: TGTGCCAGCAGCGTATCAGGAGGGGGCTACACTGAAGCTTTCTTT. Translation gives CASSVSGGGYTEAFF.